This T cell receptor (beta chain) is drawn from a study of blood T cells in healthy people across ages. A second PCR of 7 to 11 cycles used a sample-barcoded 5' primer and a J-beta primer mix. TCRdb re-called the 5' RACE reads with MiXCR, one entry per CDR3 protein. The sample yields 790,000 or so distinct CDR3 sequences, roughly three fifths seen once. For this clonotype: What it binds is not known.

Notes on the study in general: Long-lived donors carried more naive CD4+ cells and greater diversity than aged donors.

The sample was blood. The TCR originated in a man aged 40-49 years in good health.

Here the CDR3 DNA reads TGTGCCAGCAGCTTCTCCGGGCAGTTAAATAATTCACCCCTCCACTTT. Protein: CASSFSGQLNNSPLHF. This chain joins TRBV7-2 and TRBJ1-6; no clear D. The CDR3 contains 16 residues. Germline V gene lookup returns CDR1 SGHTA and CDR2 FQGNSA. The V gene lost 3 bases and the J gene lost 5 bases, with 14 bases spanning the gap. The full variable domain, rest sourced from reference TRBV7-2 and TRBJ1-6, is GAGVSQSPSNKVTEKGKDVELRCDPISGHTALYWYRQSLGQGLEFLIYFQGNSAPDKSGLPSDRFSAERTGGSVSTLTIQRTQQEDSAVYLCASSFSGQLNNSPLHFGNGTRLTVT.